The 10 T cell receptor beta chains below all came from one sample that was sequenced in a study of blood T cell repertoires in COVID-19. The assay was immunoSEQ multiplex PCR, and TCRdb's table has in-frame clones only and misses some. The sample has approximately 350,000 clones; about 90% are singletons. The source material was peripheral blood. The receptors come from a woman between 18 and 30 years old who had recovered from COVID-19.

The chain employs TRBV24-1 and TRBJ2-2, with 13 bases fitting TRBD2. The CDR3 is 17 amino acids. Germline assignment: CDR1 KGHDR and CDR2 SFDVKD. Trimming at V came to 6 bases and at J to 7 bases, leaving 10 bases not matched to a gene. The CDR3 reads CATSRLAGGKSNGELFF. In DNA form, the CDR3 reads TGTGCCACCAGTCGACTAGCGGGAGGAAAAAGTAACGGGGAGCTGTTTTTT.

The chain combines TRBV5-5 with TRBJ1-1; no definite D call. The CDR3 sequence is 14 residues long. Germline V lookup: CDR1 SGHKS, CDR2 YYEKEE (reference sequence). V gave up 4 bases and J gave up 1 base, with 11 bases separating them. CDR3 loop: CASSPSYGNTEAFF. The CDR3 region has the DNA TGTGCCAGCAGCCCCTCTTACGGGAACACTGAAGCTTTCTTT.

In its sample, this clone was seen a few times. The chain uses TRBV18 and TRBJ1-6; 8 nucleotides agree with TRBD1. The CDR3 contains 14 residues. The ends lost 3 bases at V and 10 bases at J; junction bases unmatched: 5. Germline assignment: CDR1 KGHSH and CDR2 LQKENI. CDR3 in amino acids: CASSPTGVESPLHF. The CDR3, as DNA: TGTGCCAGCTCACCGACAGGGGTAGAGTCACCCCTCCACTTT. Filled out from reference TRBV18 and TRBJ1-6, the complete variable domain reads NAGVMQNPRHLVRRRGQEARLRCSPMKGHSHVYWYRQLPEEGLKFMVYLQKENIIDESGMPKERFSAEFPKEGPSILRIQQVVRGDSAAYFCASSPTGVESPLHFGNGTRLTVT.

The rearrangement links TRBV19 to TRBJ1-2, with D hard to call. V was cut by 4 bases and J by 7 bases, with 7 bases left in between. This CDR3 is 11 amino acids long. Germline CDR1 is LNHDA and CDR2 is SQIVND (reference sequence). CDR3 loop: CASSNLSGYTF. The DNA for the CDR3 is TGTGCCAGTAGTAATTTGAGTGGCTACACCTTC. Complete variable domain (other parts from reference TRBV19 and TRBJ1-2): DGGITQSPKYLFRKEGQNVTLSCEQNLNHDAMYWYRQDPGQGLRLIYYSQIVNDFQKGDIAEGYSVSREKKESFPLTVTSAQKNPTAFYLCASSNLSGYTFGSGTRLTVV.

This chain uses TRBV19 with TRBJ1-3; no clear D. CDR3 length: 11 amino acids. Germline V gene lookup returns CDR1 LNHDA and CDR2 SQIVND (reference sequence). CDR3 bases: TGTGCTAGATGGGCGGGCTACACCATATATTTT. This sequence encodes CARWAGYTIYF.

The chain couples TRBV6-6 to TRBJ2-7; D not resolved. This CDR3 is 13 amino acids long. V was trimmed by 0 bases and J by 5 bases, leaving 8 bases between them. Germline CDR1 reads MNHNY; CDR2 reads SVGAGI (reference sequence). CDR3 protein: CASSYSPANEQYV. In DNA form, the CDR3 reads TGTGCCAGCAGTTACTCCCCCGCGAACGAGCAGTACGTC.

The chain employs TRBV6-2 or TRBV6-3 and TRBJ2-6; D call uncertain. Germline CDR1 and CDR2: MNHEY and SVGEGT. This CDR3 has 15 residues. V was cut by 5 bases and J by 0 bases, with 8 bases left in between. The chain's CDR3 is CASSATHSGANVLTF. CDR3 coding DNA: TGTGCCAGCAGTGCCACTCACTCTGGGGCCAACGTCCTGACTTTC.

J is TRBJ2-3 and V is TRBV30, with TRBD2 identical over 8 bases. With V trimmed by 3 bases and J by 2 bases, 7 bases remained unmatched. Germline values: CDR1 GTSNPN, CDR2 SVGIG (reference sequence). The CDR3 spans 15 residues. In DNA, the CDR3 is TGTGCCTGGAGAGCGGGAGAAACCTTCACAGATACGCAGTATTTT. Protein sequence: CAWRAGETFTDTQYF.

The chain recombines TRBV10-3 with TRBJ1-5; D is unresolved. The germline CDR1 and CDR2 sequences are ENHRY and SYGVKD. The germline V and J ends were trimmed by 2 bases and 3 bases, with 8 bases remaining between them. The CDR3 contains 14 residues. As DNA, the CDR3 is TGTGCCATCAGTGAGATCGGGGACAATCAGCCCCAGCATTTT. Translation: CAISEIGDNQPQHF.

About this clone itself: The germline gene is not matched at one end of the junction; a read error may be the cause. The genes are TRBV29-1 and TRBJ2-3; 7 bases agree with TRBD1. In germline, CDR1 is SQVTM, CDR2 ANQGSEA. The CDR3 loop spans 12 amino acids. CDR3 nucleotide sequence: TGCAGCGTGGACAACGGTAGGGACAGTGAAACCTTT. Translated: CSVDNGRDSETF.